These 2 T cell receptor beta chains were sequenced from one sample in a study of T-cell memory formation after mild COVID-19. TCRdb re-derived calls from the 5' RACE reads in MiXCR, one entry per CDR3 protein. Seen here are just under 550,000 distinct CDR3 sequences, roughly 21% observed once, and the top ten hold approximately 13%. Sequenced input: PBMCs or a T cell subset sorted from them (not recorded which). These receptors were collected from an adult woman who had mild COVID-19 (a few samples of this study predate the infection). Cell type and time point are not known.

The V and J genes are TRBV7-2 and TRBJ2-3, with 8 bases that match TRBD2. Germline values: CDR1 SGHTA, CDR2 FQGNSA. V was clipped by 4 bases and J by 2 bases; unmatched bases: 11. CDR3 length: 17 residues. Here the CDR3 reads CASSYNALAVHTDTQYF. In nucleotides, the CDR3 is TGTGCCAGCAGCTACAATGCACTAGCGGTCCACACAGATACGCAGTATTTT.

The chain joins TRBV5-1 to TRBJ2-7; D not certain. The length of the CDR3 is 11 residues. V lost 6 bases, J lost 9 bases, and 13 bases lay in between. Germline lookup yields CDR1 SGHRS and CDR2 YFSETQ. The CDR3 here is CASTSGVVQYF. CDR3 sequence (DNA): TGCGCCAGCACCAGTGGGGTCGTGCAGTACTTC.